The clone carrying this T cell receptor beta chain appeared a few times. Its antigen remains unknown. Each CDR3 protein gets one entry after TCRdb re-called the reads with MiXCR. Among fewer than 1,000,000 distinct CDR3 sequences listed, approximately 32% were seen once. The CDR3 totals 15 residues. V shed 0 bases and J shed 4 bases, with 9 bases lying between them. The germline V gene encodes CDR1 MNHEY and CDR2 SVGEGT. The source of the sample is a study of T cell repertoires in cytomegalovirus infection. General study findings and limits: Identification of carriers of CMV plus the relevant HLA was achieved through cumulative public TCR beta family frequency. Clonotype analysis showed dominance of the ex vivo response by HLA-C-restricted CMV-specific TCR beta clonotypes.

The chain employs TRBV6-2 or TRBV6-3 and TRBJ1-4; no firm D call. The sample was cultured CD8+ T cells from PBMCs, taken from culture after CMV antigen stimulation. This clonotype was obtained from a human donor in good health (CMV status not recorded). Some clones in this sample may be carry-over from other donors' samples. In DNA form, the CDR3 reads TGTGCCAGCAGTTACTCGGTGGCGCTTAATGAAAAACTGTTTTTT. Residues: CASSYSVALNEKLFF.